Listed below are T cell receptor beta chains from one sample, sequenced in a study of CD8+ T cells in alopecia areata. Data came from immunoSEQ multiplex PCR; TCRdb stores just in-frame clones and leaves some out. The table has about 150,000 clones, 45% to 60% seen once. This sample comprised CD8+ T cells sorted from blood, obtained at week 0. The receptors were sampled from a human donor with alopecia areata. Each CDR3 is given with its conserved first and last residue. D genes are given only for firm matches. Rows may omit the clone size; those that give it use once, few, many or a size class.

TRBV27	.	.	TRBJ1-2	CASSLLQGSMEGYTF	TGTGCCAGCAGTTTATTGCAGGGGTCAATGGAGGGCTACACCTTC
TRBV11-2	.	.	TRBJ1-1	CASSFRGNTEAFF	TGTGCCAGCAGCTTCCGGGGGAACACTGAAGCTTTCTTT
TRBV4-3	.	TRBD1	TRBJ1-1	CASKQGMNTEAFF	TGCGCCAGCAAACAGGGGATGAACACTGAAGCTTTCTTT
TRBV27	.	TRBD1	TRBJ2-2	CASSSGTAIRELFF	TGTGCCAGCAGTTCAGGGACAGCCATCCGGGAGCTGTTTTTT
TRBV11-2	.	.	TRBJ1-4	CASSLRAENEKLFF	TGTGCCAGCAGCTTGCGGGCGGAGAATGAAAAACTGTTTTTT
TRBV27	.	TRBD2	TRBJ2-1	CASSLTSGGSYNEQFF	TGTGCCAGCAGCCTTACTAGCGGGGGCTCCTACAATGAGCAGTTCTTC
TRBV5-6	.	TRBD2	TRBJ2-1	CASSRLTGTSDNEQFF	TGTGCCAGCAGCCGCCTGACCGGGACTAGCGACAATGAGCAGTTCTTC
TRBV5-1	.	.	TRBJ2-3	CASSFQTRPNPDTQYF	TGCGCCAGCAGCTTCCAGACCCGCCCCAACCCAGATACGCAGTATTTT
TRBV30	.	.	TRBJ1-1	CAWEGNTEAFF	TGTGCCTGGGAAGGGAACACTGAAGCTTTCTTT
TRBV4-3	.	TRBD1	TRBJ2-7	CASSQDRGTYYEQYF	TGCGCCAGCAGCCAGGACAGGGGGACCTACTACGAGCAGTACTTC
TRBV29-1	few	TRBD2	TRBJ2-1	CSVEDGGGDNEQFF	TGCAGCGTTGAAGACGGGGGGGGTGACAATGAGCAGTTCTTC
TRBV7-6	.	.	TRBJ2-5	CASSLGYKGGETQYF	TGTGCCAGCAGCTTAGGTTATAAGGGAGGAGAGACCCAGTACTTC
TRBV6-7	.	.	TRBJ1-2	CASSFEGYGYTF	TGTGCCAGCAGTTTCGAGGGCTATGGCTACACCTTC
TRBV5-6	once	TRBD1	TRBJ1-1	CASSPRQGGGNTEAFF	TGTGCCAGCAGCCCAAGACAGGGAGGGGGAAACACTGAAGCTTTCTTT
TRBV16	.	.	TRBJ2-3	CASSQLVRTYSTDTQYF	TGTGCCAGCAGCCAATTGGTGAGGACGTATAGCACAGATACGCAGTATTTT
TRBV5-1	few	.	TRBJ2-5	CASSSSPEETQYF	TGCGCCAGCAGCTCATCTCCGGAAGAGACCCAGTACTTC
TRBV19	few	TRBD2	TRBJ2-1	CASGLRGAYNEQFF	TGTGCCAGTGGGCTGCGGGGGGCCTACAATGAGCAGTTCTTC
TRBV5-6	few	.	TRBJ2-1	CASSLDSGNEQFF	TGTGCCAGCAGCTTGGACAGCGGGAATGAGCAGTTCTTC
TRBV27	.	.	TRBJ2-1	CASSSRVGVEQFF	TGTGCCAGCAGTTCCAGGGTTGGGGTTGAGCAGTTCTTC
TRBV10-2	few	TRBD1	TRBJ2-5	CASSEYRGETQYF	TGCGCCAGCAGTGAATACAGGGGGGAGACCCAGTACTTC
TRBV14	.	TRBD1	TRBJ1-6	CASSLTGFLNSPLHF	TGTGCCAGCAGCTTGACAGGGTTTCTTAATTCACCCCTCCACTTT
TRBV30	.	.	TRBJ2-1	CAWSIARGDNEQFF	TGTGCCTGGAGTATCGCCCGGGGCGACAATGAGCAGTTCTTC
TRBV9	.	.	TRBJ1-2	CASSEPENPNTMDNYGYTF	TGTGCCAGCAGCGAGCCCGAGAATCCTAACACAATGGATAACTATGGCTACACCTTC
TRBV13	few	TRBD1	TRBJ2-6	CASSSRGLGANVLTF	TGTGCCAGCAGCTCCAGGGGGCTTGGGGCCAACGTCCTGACTTTC
TRBV29-1	.	.	TRBJ1-2	CSVVADNNYGYTF	TGCAGCGTTGTGGCAGACAATAACTATGGCTACACCTTC
TRBV6-5	once	.	TRBJ2-3	CASSPWTASTDTQYF	TGTGCCAGCAGCCCCTGGACAGCCAGCACAGATACGCAGTATTTT
TRBV27	.	.	TRBJ2-7	CASSFGGGPEQYF	TGTGCCAGCAGTTTCGGCGGGGGCCCCGAGCAGTACTTC
TRBV30	few	.	TRBJ2-3	CAWSVPRTPNAHTQYF	TGTGCCTGGAGTGTACCCAGGACGCCGAATGCCCATACGCAGTATTTT
TRBV15	.	.	TRBJ1-5	CATSSTGGNQPQHF	TGTGCCACCAGCAGCACCGGGGGGAATCAGCCCCAGCATTTT
TRBV28	.	.	TRBJ1-3	CASSWSSGNTIYF	TGTGCCAGCAGCTGGAGCTCTGGAAACACCATATATTTT
TRBV5-1	few	.	TRBJ1-1	CASSSYNPTDEAFF	TGCGCCAGCAGCTCATACAACCCGACAGACGAAGCTTTCTTT
TRBV6-5	few	TRBD1	TRBJ2-7	CASKTGTGVTEQYF	TGTGCCAGCAAAACCGGGACAGGGGTGACCGAGCAGTACTTC
TRBV5-1	.	.	TRBJ2-1	CASSLWGNEQFF	TGCGCCAGCAGCTTGTGGGGTAATGAGCAGTTCTTC
TRBV23-1	.	.	TRBJ2-1	CASSHLTQSSYNEQFF	TGCGCCAGCAGTCACCTCACACAAAGCTCCTACAATGAGCAGTTCTTC
TRBV4-3	.	TRBD1	TRBJ2-1	CASSQVILGPGQGSNEQFF	TGCGCCAGCAGCCAAGTCATCTTGGGGCCGGGACAGGGTAGCAATGAGCAGTTCTTC
TRBV9	.	.	TRBJ2-2	CASSVPTNTGELFF	TGTGCCAGCAGCGTCCCCACCAACACCGGGGAGCTGTTTTTT
TRBV4-3	many	.	TRBJ2-3	CASSQDYRGTDTQYF	TGCGCCAGCAGCCAAGATTATAGGGGCACAGATACGCAGTATTTT
TRBV9	few	.	TRBJ2-5	CASSVGQVYQETQYF	TGTGCCAGCAGCGTAGGGCAGGTTTACCAAGAGACCCAGTACTTC
TRBV9	few	.	TRBJ1-1	CASSVVTGGEDEAFF	TGTGCCAGCAGCGTAGTTACGGGGGGAGAGGATGAAGCTTTCTTT
TRBV10-1	.	TRBD2	TRBJ2-3	CASSRTSGGATDTQYF	TGCGCCAGCAGTCGGACTAGCGGGGGGGCCACAGATACGCAGTATTTT
TRBV4-1	.	TRBD1	TRBJ1-1	CASSQVGGASGITEAFF	TGCGCCAGCAGCCAAGTAGGGGGCGCGTCGGGGATCACTGAAGCTTTCTTT
TRBV25-1	.	.	TRBJ2-3	CASSESLGSTDTQYF	TGTGCCAGCAGTGAGTCGCTGGGAAGCACAGATACGCAGTATTTT
TRBV29-1	.	.	TRBJ1-1	CSVTWGDGQGTEAFF	TGCAGCGTCACCTGGGGCGACGGACAAGGTACTGAAGCTTTCTTT
TRBV27	.	.	TRBJ1-1	CASSLTHLTEAFF	TGTGCCAGCAGCTTAACCCATCTCACTGAAGCTTTCTTT